This TCR beta chain appears in the sequencing data of a study of blood T cell repertoires in COVID-19. In germline, CDR1 is SGHRS, CDR2 YFSETQ. The germline V and J ends were trimmed by 4 bases and 7 bases, with 17 bases remaining between them. The CDR3 has 15 residues. Clones were read by immunoSEQ multiplex PCR, and TCRdb kept only the in-frame ones, dropping some. Among some 200,000 clones listed, approximately 85% were seen once. The chain couples TRBV5-1 to TRBJ1-4; D may be TRBD1 (5 bases). Source material: peripheral blood. This clonotype originated in a woman in her seventies with COVID-19, enrolled during active disease. CDR3 region: CASSPRVGQTEKLFF. CDR3 bases: TGCGCCAGCAGCCCCCGGGTGGGGCAAACTGAAAAACTGTTTTTT.